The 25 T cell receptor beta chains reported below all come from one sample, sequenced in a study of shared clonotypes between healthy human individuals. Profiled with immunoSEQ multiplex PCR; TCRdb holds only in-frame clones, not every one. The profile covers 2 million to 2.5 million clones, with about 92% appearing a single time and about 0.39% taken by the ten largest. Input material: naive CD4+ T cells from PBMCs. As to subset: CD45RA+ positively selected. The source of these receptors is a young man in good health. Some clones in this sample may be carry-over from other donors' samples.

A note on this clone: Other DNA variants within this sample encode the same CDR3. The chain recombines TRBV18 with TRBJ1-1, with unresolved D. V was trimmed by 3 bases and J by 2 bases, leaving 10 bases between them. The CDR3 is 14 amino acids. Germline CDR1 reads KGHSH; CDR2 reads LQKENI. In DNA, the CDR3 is TGTGCCAGCTCACCGCCGGGCAGAAACACTGAAGCTTTCTTT. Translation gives CASSPPGRNTEAFF.

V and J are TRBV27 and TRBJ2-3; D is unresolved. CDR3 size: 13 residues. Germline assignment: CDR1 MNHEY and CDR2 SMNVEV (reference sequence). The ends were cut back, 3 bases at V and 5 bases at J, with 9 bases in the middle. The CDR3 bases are TGTGCCAGCAGTTTTAAATCAATAGATACGCAGTATTTT. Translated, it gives CASSFKSIDTQYF.

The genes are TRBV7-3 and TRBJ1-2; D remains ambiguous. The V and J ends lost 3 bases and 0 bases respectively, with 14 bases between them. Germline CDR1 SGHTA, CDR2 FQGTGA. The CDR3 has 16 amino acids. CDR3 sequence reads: CASSFPAARANYGYTF. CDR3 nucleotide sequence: TGTGCCAGCAGCTTCCCGGCAGCACGAGCTAACTATGGCTACACCTTC.

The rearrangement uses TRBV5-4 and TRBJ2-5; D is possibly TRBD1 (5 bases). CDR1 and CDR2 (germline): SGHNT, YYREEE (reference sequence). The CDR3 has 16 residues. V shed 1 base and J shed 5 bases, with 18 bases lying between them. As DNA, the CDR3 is TGTGCCAGCAGCTTGATCCCGGACACGCATGGCGAGACCCAGTACTTC. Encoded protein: CASSLIPDTHGETQYF.

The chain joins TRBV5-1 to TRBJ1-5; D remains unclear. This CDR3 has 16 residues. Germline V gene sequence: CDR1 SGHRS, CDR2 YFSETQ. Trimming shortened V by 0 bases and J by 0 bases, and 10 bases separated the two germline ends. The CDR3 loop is CASSLAPLNSNQPQHF. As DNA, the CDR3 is TGCGCCAGCAGCTTGGCGCCACTGAATAGCAATCAGCCCCAGCATTTT.

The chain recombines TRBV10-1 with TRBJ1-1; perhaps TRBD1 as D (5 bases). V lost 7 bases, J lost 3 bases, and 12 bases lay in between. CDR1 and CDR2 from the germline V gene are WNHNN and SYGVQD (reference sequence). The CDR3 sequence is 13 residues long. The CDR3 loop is CASNKDMDTEAFF. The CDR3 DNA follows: TGCGCCAGCAACAAGGACATGGACACTGAAGCTTTCTTT.

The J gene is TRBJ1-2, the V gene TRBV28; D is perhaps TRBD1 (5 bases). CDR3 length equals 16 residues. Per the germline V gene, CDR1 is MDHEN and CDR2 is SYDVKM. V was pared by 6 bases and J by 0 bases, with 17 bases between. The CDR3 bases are TGTGCCAGCAGCGGACCCGGGGAGGGGACTAACTATGGCTACACCTTC. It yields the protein CASSGPGEGTNYGYTF.

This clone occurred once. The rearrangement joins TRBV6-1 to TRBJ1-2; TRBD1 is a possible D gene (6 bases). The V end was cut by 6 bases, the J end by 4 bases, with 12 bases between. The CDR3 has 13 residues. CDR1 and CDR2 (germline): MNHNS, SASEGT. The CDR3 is CASSGGQAYGYTF. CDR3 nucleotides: TGTGCCAGCAGCGGGGGGCAGGCCTATGGCTACACCTTC.

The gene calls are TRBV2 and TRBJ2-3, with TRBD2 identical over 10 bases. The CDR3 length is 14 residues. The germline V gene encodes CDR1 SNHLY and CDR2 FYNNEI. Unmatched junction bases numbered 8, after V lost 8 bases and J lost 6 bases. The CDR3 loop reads CASFALAGVDTQYF. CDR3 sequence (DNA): TGTGCCAGCTTCGCCCTAGCGGGAGTTGATACGCAGTATTTT.

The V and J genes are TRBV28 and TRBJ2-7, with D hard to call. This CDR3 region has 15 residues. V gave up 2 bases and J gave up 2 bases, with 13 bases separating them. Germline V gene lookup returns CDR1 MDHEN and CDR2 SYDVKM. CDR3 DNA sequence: TGTGCCAGCAGTTTAGGTGGCAAACCCACCTACGAGCAGTACTTC. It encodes CASSLGGKPTYEQYF.

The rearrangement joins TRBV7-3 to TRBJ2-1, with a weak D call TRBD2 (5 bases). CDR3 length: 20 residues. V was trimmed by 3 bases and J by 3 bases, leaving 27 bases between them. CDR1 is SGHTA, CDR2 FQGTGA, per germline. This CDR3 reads CASSFYPPGGSFRGYNEQFF. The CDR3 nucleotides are TGTGCCAGCAGCTTTTATCCCCCAGGTGGATCCTTTCGGGGCTACAATGAGCAGTTCTTC.

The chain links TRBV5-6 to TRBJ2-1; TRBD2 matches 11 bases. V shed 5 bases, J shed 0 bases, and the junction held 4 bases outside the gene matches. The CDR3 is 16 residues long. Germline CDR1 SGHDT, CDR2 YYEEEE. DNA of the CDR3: TGTGCCAGCAGTCGTACTAGCGGGAGCTCCTACAATGAGCAGTTCTTC. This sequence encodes CASSRTSGSSYNEQFF.

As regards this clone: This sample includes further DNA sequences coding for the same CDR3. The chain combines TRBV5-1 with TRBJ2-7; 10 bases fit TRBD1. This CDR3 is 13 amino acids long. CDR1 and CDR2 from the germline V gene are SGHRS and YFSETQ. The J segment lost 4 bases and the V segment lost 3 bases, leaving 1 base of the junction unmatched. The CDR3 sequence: CASSSGQGYEQYF. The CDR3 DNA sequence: TGCGCCAGCAGCTCGGGACAGGGGTACGAGCAGTACTTC.

Here the CDR3 reads CASRRTGSSGANVLTF. The DNA for the CDR3 is TGTGCCAGTAGAAGAACAGGATCTTCTGGGGCCAACGTCCTGACTTTC. The gene calls are TRBV19 and TRBJ2-6; D is perhaps TRBD1 (5 bases). The CDR3 is made up of 16 amino acids. Trimming left V 6 bases short and J 1 base short, with 13 bases between. Germline-derived CDR1 and CDR2 are LNHDA and SQIVND (reference sequence).

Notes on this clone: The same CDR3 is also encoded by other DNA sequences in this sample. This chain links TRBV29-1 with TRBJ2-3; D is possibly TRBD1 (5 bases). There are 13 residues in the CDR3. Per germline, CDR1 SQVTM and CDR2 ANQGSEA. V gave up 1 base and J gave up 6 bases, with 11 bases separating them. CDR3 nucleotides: TGCAGCGTTGAAGGGGGCGCAGGGGATACGCAGTATTTT. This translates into CSVEGGAGDTQYF.

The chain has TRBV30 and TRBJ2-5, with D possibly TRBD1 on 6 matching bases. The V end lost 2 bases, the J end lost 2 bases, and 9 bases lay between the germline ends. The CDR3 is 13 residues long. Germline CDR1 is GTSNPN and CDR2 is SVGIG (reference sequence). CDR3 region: CAWSPQGQETQYF. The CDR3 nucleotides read TGTGCCTGGAGTCCGCAGGGGCAAGAGACCCAGTACTTC.

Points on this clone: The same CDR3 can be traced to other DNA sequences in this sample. CDR3 sequence reads: CAWSVGRNTGELFF. The CDR3, as DNA: TGTGCCTGGAGTGTCGGGAGGAACACCGGGGAGCTGTTTTTT. V is TRBV30 and J is TRBJ2-2; D possibly corresponds to TRBD2 (6 bases). The V gene's germline CDR1 is GTSNPN and CDR2 SVGIG (reference sequence). This CDR3 is built from 14 residues. V was cut by 0 bases and J by 1 base, with 6 bases left in between.

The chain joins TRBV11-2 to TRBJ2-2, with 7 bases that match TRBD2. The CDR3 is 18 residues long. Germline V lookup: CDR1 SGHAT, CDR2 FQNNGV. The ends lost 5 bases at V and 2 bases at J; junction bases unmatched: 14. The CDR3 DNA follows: TGTGCCAGCAGCCCTTTCCGGTCCAGCGGGGTTAACACCGGGGAGCTGTTTTTT. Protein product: CASSPFRSSGVNTGELFF.

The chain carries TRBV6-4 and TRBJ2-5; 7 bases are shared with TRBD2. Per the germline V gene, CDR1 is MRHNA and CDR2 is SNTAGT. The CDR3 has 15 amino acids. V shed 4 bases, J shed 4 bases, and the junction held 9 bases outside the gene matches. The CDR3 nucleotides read TGTGCCAGCAGTGCCTGGCCCAGCGGGATAGAGACCCAGTACTTC. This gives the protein CASSAWPSGIETQYF.

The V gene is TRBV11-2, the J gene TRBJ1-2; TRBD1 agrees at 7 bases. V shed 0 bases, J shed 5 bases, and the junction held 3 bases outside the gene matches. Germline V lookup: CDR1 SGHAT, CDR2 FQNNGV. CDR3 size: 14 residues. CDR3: CASSLEGQFYGYTF. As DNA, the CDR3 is TGTGCCAGCAGCTTAGAGGGACAGTTTTATGGCTACACCTTC.

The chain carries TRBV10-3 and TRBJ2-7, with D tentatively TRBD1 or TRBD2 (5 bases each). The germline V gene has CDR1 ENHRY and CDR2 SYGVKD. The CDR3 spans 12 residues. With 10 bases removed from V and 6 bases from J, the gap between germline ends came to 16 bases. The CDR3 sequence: CASPPRGGEQYF. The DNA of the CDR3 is TGTGCCAGCCCCCCCCGGGGCGGCGAGCAGTACTTC.

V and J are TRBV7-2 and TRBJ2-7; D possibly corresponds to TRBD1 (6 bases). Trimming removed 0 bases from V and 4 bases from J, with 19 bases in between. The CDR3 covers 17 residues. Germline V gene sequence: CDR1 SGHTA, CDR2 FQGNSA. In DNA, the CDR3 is TGTGCCAGCAGCTTAGCGTGGGCAGCGATCAGGGGTTACGAGCAGTACTTC. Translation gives CASSLAWAAIRGYEQYF.

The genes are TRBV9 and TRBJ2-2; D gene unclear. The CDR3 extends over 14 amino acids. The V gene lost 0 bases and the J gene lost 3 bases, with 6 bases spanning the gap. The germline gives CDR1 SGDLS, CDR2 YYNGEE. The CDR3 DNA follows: TGTGCCAGCAGCGTAGACTGGGACACCGGGGAGCTGTTTTTT. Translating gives CASSVDWDTGELFF.

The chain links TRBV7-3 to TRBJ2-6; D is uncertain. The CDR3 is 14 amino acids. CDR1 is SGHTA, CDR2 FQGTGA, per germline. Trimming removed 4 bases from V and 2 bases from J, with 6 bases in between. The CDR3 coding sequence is TGTGCCAGCAGCTCTGGCCCTGGGGCCAACGTCCTGACTTTC. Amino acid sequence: CASSSGPGANVLTF.

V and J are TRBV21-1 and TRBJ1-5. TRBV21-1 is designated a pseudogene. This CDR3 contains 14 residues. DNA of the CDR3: TGTGCCAGCAGGGCGGGGGGGGTGCAACAGCCCCAGCATTTT. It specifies CASRAGGVQQPQHF.